The entry that follows covers one TCR beta chain sequence. Its antigen is not known. The CDR3 runs 15 residues. The germline V and J ends were trimmed by 0 bases and 6 bases, with 12 bases remaining between them. Germline-derived CDR1 and CDR2 are SGDLS and YYNGEE. The PCR used 60 Vbeta and 13 Jbeta primers. TCRdb's copy holds only in-frame clones and misses some; the assay was immunoSEQ multiplex PCR. The sample consists of fewer than 250,000 clones, roughly 83% of them appearing once. This sample was taken from a study of cytomegalovirus exposure and HLA in healthy donors. Study results and caveats: There were some V segments, including TRBV6-2 and TRBV6-3, excluded as indistinguishable. Researchers reported in a later analysis that common viral pathogens appeared linked to several top clusters.

Regarding donors, all were healthy bone marrow donors. This sequence joins TRBV9 and TRBJ2-2; D possibly corresponds to TRBD2 (5 bases). Sequenced material: PBMCs. This receptor was taken from a male donor in good health and CMV-seropositive. CDR3 DNA: TGTGCCAGCAGCGTAGACGGTCTGGGAGCCGGGGAGCTGTTTTTT. Amino acid sequence: CASSVDGLGAGELFF.